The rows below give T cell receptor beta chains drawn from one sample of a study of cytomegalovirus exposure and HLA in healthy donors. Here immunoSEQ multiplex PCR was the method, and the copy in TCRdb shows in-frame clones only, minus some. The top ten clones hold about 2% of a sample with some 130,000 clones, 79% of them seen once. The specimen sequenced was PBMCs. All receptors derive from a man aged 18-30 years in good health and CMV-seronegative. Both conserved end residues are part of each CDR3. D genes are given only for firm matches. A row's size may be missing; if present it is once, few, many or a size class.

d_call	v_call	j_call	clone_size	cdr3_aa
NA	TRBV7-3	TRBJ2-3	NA	CASSPRDSRTDTQYF
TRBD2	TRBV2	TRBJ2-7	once	CASRLAGTEQYF
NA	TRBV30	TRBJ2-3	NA	CAWKSGSTDTQYF
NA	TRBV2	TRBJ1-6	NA	CASTDTSPLHF
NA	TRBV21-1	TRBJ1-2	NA	CASRMRGNYGYTF
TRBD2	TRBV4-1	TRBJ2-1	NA	CASSQVASGISYEQFF
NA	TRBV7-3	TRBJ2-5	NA	CASSLQETQYF
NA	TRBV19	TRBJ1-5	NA	CASTLARGGQPQHF
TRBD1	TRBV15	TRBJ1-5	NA	CATSRDGTAMASQPQHF
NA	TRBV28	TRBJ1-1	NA	CASSFVTVNTEAFF